This TCR beta chain was observed in a study of CD8 T cells in ankylosing spondylitis. Study-wide results and limits: Past studies reported some motif variants in reactive arthritis synovial fluid and blood. It appeared that ankylosing spondylitis blood was characterized by a TCR beta motif of several highly homologous variants.

This clonotype has a handful of counts. Its antigen is currently unknown. MiXCR, applied by TCRdb to the 5' RACE reads, yields one record per CDR3 protein. The top ten clones hold about a fifth of a sample with under 850,000 distinct CDR3 sequences, 15% to 20% of them seen once. The V end lost 4 bases, the J end lost 2 bases, and 7 bases lay between the germline ends. The CDR3 contains 13 residues. In germline, CDR1 is SNHLY, CDR2 FYNNEI. The sequenced sample consisted of blood, either unsorted or a sorted T cell fraction (not recorded which). The rearrangement joins TRBV2 to TRBJ2-3; D uncertain. This clonotype was sampled from a male donor with ankylosing spondylitis. The CDR3 DNA is TGTGCCAGCAGTGCGGGTATCACAGATACGCAGTATTTT. Its protein product is CASSAGITDTQYF.